Below, 29 T cell receptor beta chains from the same sample are listed, as sequenced in a study of regulatory T cells in long-lasting Graves disease. This sample's time point: newly diagnosed GD, antithyroid drugs for less than 3 months. PBMC-derived RNA was used for the TCR library. Researchers made TCR beta libraries by using iRepertoire HTBI primers and running Arm-PCR on CDR3 regions. TCRdb ran MiXCR on the multiplex PCR reads and lists one entry per CDR3 protein. The sample gives 350,000 to 400,000 distinct CDR3 sequences, roughly a sixth of which show up once; approximately 21% is in the top ten. The sample was peripheral blood mononuclear cells (PBMCs), taken at new diagnosis, from a patient treated with antithyroid drugs. The receptors stem from a female donor with Graves disease.

The rearrangement links TRBV2 to TRBJ2-3, with D maybe TRBD1 (5 bases). CDR3 length: 16 amino acids. The V end lost 5 bases, the J end lost 0 bases, and 15 bases lay between the germline ends. Germline CDR1 reads SNHLY; CDR2 reads FYNNEI. The CDR3 reads CASSSPWGGSTDTQYF. As DNA, the CDR3 is TGTGCCAGCAGTTCCCCGTGGGGCGGAAGCACAGATACGCAGTATTTT.

The chain recombines TRBV7-2 with TRBJ1-2, with 7 bases lining up with TRBD1. V gave up 4 bases and J gave up 3 bases; unmatched junction bases: 8. In germline, CDR1 is SGHTA, CDR2 FQGNSA. There are 15 residues in the CDR3. Written as DNA, the CDR3 is TGTGCCAGCAGCTGGGGGGCAGGGGGGCACTATGGCTACACCTTC. Its protein is CASSWGAGGHYGYTF.

This clonotype has at least ten counts. This chain joins TRBV15 and TRBJ2-5, with a tentative D call TRBD2 (5 bases). Trimming stripped 0 bases from V and 4 bases from J, with 15 bases between. The CDR3 is 16 residues long. Germline lookup yields CDR1 LNHNV and CDR2 YYDKDF (reference sequence). The DNA of the CDR3 is TGTGCCACCAGCAGAGACCAAACTAGTGGAAGAGAGACCCAGTACTTC. Amino acids: CATSRDQTSGRETQYF.

This clonotype appeared many times. The chain combines TRBV28 with TRBJ2-7; 8 nucleotides agree with TRBD2. The germline V gene has CDR1 MDHEN and CDR2 SYDVKM. V was clipped by 6 bases and J by 6 bases; unmatched bases: 13. This CDR3 comprises 15 residues. CDR3 sequence reads: CASSSPGTRLFEQYF. CDR3 coding DNA: TGTGCCAGCAGCTCCCCCGGGACTAGACTTTTCGAGCAGTACTTC.

Of note for this clonotype: No conserved phenylalanine or tryptophan ends this CDR3, so it is likely a read error. The chain recombines TRBV28 with TRBJ2-7, with 7 bases that match TRBD1. CDR1 MDHEN and CDR2 SYDVKM come from the germline V gene. With V trimmed by 1 base and J by 2 bases, 5 bases remained unmatched. The CDR3 is 15 amino acids. CDR3 nucleotide sequence: TGTGCCAGCAGTTTATTCCGGGACAGCACCTACGAGCAGTACTCC. Translation gives CASSLFRDSTYEQYS.

This clonotype was recorded many times. V usage is TRBV7-6 and J usage is TRBJ1-1; 7 nucleotides match TRBD1. V lost 4 bases and J lost 3; bases outside the gene matches: 8. CDR1 and CDR2 from the germline V gene are SGHVS and FNYEAQ. The CDR3 has 15 amino acids. The CDR3 bases are TGTGCCAGCAGCTCCGAGACAGGGTGGCACACTGAAGCTTTCTTT. It yields the protein CASSSETGWHTEAFF.

CDR3 in DNA: TGTGCCAGCAGCGGCGGACTAACTTTTCGCTACGAGCAGTACTTC. Translation: CASSGGLTFRYEQYF. The chain uses TRBV12-3 or TRBV12-4 and TRBJ2-7; D possibly corresponds to TRBD2 (6 bases). CDR3 length equals 15 residues. Trimming took off 6 bases at V and 3 bases at J, with 18 bases between the two ends.

This clonotype showed up many times. This sequence joins TRBV20-1 and TRBJ2-3; 9 bases line up with TRBD1. With V trimmed by 5 bases and J by 6 bases, 9 bases remained unmatched. Germline V CDR1 and CDR2: DFQATT, SNEGSKA (reference sequence). The CDR3 totals 14 residues. CDR3 nucleotide sequence: TGCAGTGCTGTACAGGGGGCTAGTAGGGATACGCAGTATTTT. Translating gives CSAVQGASRDTQYF.

This clonotype was seen at least ten times. The J gene is TRBJ1-1, the V gene TRBV5-1, with TRBD1 matching 7 bases. CDR1 SGHRS and CDR2 YFSETQ come from the germline V gene. V shed 6 bases and J 7 bases; nucleotides not matched to a gene: 12. The CDR3 is made up of 14 amino acids. The chain's CDR3 is CASTYEGQQFEAFF. DNA for the CDR3: TGCGCCAGCACTTACGAGGGACAGCAGTTTGAAGCTTTCTTT.

The chain uses TRBV10-1 and TRBJ2-1; maybe TRBD1 (6 bases). Germline CDR1 and CDR2: WNHNN and SYGVQD (reference sequence). The CDR3 has 17 residues. V was clipped by 6 bases and J by 8 bases, with 26 bases between them. The CDR3 nucleotides are TGCGCCAGCAGCGCCGGTCTGTCGGACAGCCCCGACGATGAGCAGTTCTTC. It is translated as CASSAGLSDSPDDEQFF.

The rearrangement joins TRBV4-1 to TRBJ1-2; no definite D call. This CDR3 spans 15 amino acids. Germline CDR1 MGHRA, CDR2 YSYEKL. V shed 0 bases and J shed 3 bases, with 11 bases lying between them. This CDR3 is CASSQDPGSDYGYTF. In DNA form, the CDR3 reads TGCGCCAGCAGCCAAGATCCAGGTTCGGACTATGGCTACACCTTC.

This clonotype came up many times. V gene TRBV12-3 or TRBV12-4 combines with J gene TRBJ1-5, with a tentative D call TRBD1 (5 bases). V was trimmed by 5 bases and J by 7 bases, leaving 12 bases between them. CDR3 length: 13 residues. The CDR3 region has the DNA TGTGCCAGCAGTCCCTTAGGGGAGCAGCCCCAGCATTTT. Its translation: CASSPLGEQPQHF.

The chain carries TRBV5-1 and TRBJ2-2; no firm D call. V was shortened by 1 base and J by 4 bases, with 8 bases between the two germline ends. Germline assignment: CDR1 SGHRS and CDR2 YFSETQ. This CDR3 region has 14 residues. CDR3 residues: CASSLLPSTGELFF. In DNA form, the CDR3 reads TGCGCCAGCAGCTTGCTCCCTAGCACCGGGGAGCTGTTTTTT.

This clonotype has only a few counts. The V and J genes are TRBV20-1 and TRBJ1-5; D remains ambiguous. Trimming removed 3 bases from V and 4 bases from J, with 19 bases in between. The CDR3 is 16 amino acids. Germline-derived CDR1 and CDR2 are DFQATT and SNEGSKA (reference sequence). The CDR3 region is CSARHSGWTANQPQHF. The CDR3 DNA follows: TGCAGTGCTAGGCATTCCGGTTGGACGGCTAATCAGCCCCAGCATTTT.

The chain has TRBV6-5 and TRBJ2-2; 7 bases fit TRBD1. There are 18 residues in the CDR3. Germline V gene data show CDR1 as MNHEY and CDR2 as SVGAGI. With V trimmed by 4 bases and J by 1 base, 12 bases remained unmatched. In DNA, the CDR3 is TGTGCCAGCAGTTCTCCCCCCCCGGGACAGATGAACACCGGGGAGCTGTTTTTT. This translates into CASSSPPPGQMNTGELFF.

The chain is built from TRBV11-2 and TRBJ2-1, with TRBD2 matching 9 bases. The germline V gene has CDR1 SGHAT and CDR2 FQNNGV. The CDR3 has 17 residues. V was clipped by 6 bases and J by 8 bases; unmatched bases: 17. CDR3 amino acids: CASSRRGGAGRRYEQFF. The CDR3 region has the DNA TGTGCCAGCAGTAGACGCGGGGGGGCCGGTCGAAGGTATGAGCAGTTCTTC.

Ten or more counts support this clonotype. The chain joins TRBV7-2 to TRBJ2-1; D unresolved. V was cut by 1 base and J by 10 bases, with 8 bases left in between. The CDR3 loop spans 12 amino acids. Germline loops: CDR1 SGHTA, CDR2 FQGNSA. This CDR3 reads CASSLVPVEQFF. Written as DNA, the CDR3 is TGTGCCAGCAGCTTAGTTCCGGTCGAGCAGTTCTTC.

This clonotype was detected ten times or more. The chain recombines TRBV18 with TRBJ2-5, with a tentative D call TRBD1 (6 bases). V was shortened by 5 bases and J by 2 bases, with 9 bases between the two germline ends. The CDR3 loop spans 13 amino acids. Germline CDR1 is KGHSH and CDR2 is LQKENI. CDR3 DNA: TGTGCCAGCTCAGGACAGAAGCAAGAGACCCAGTACTTC. It encodes CASSGQKQETQYF.

This clonotype was recorded a few times. The chain uses TRBV5-1 and TRBJ2-5, with unresolved D. CDR1 is SGHRS and CDR2 is YFSETQ in the germline V gene. The CDR3 is 14 amino acids. Trimming took off 2 bases at V and 3 bases at J, with 11 bases between the two ends. The CDR3 nucleotides are TGCGCCAGCAGCTTCGGACGTCAAAAAGAGACCCAGTACTTC. The encoded protein is CASSFGRQKETQYF.

This clonotype was detected only a few times. The genes are TRBV11-2 and TRBJ2-7; the D gene is possibly TRBD1 (5 bases). The V gene lost 1 base and the J gene lost 5 bases, with 15 bases spanning the gap. The CDR3 runs 15 residues. Germline values: CDR1 SGHAT, CDR2 FQNNGV. For the CDR3, the DNA is TGTGCCAGCAGCTTAGTGGCAGGGCAAGAGGACGAGCAGTACTTC. Protein: CASSLVAGQEDEQYF.

On this clonotype: The CDR3 end shows no conserved phenylalanine or tryptophan, and so a read error is likely. This chain uses TRBV5-1 with TRBJ2-3; the D is unclear. V lost 0 bases and J lost 2, with 10 bases in between. This CDR3 region has 15 residues. Germline V gives CDR1 SGHRS, CDR2 YFSETQ. The CDR3 protein is CASSLEYLITDTQYL. CDR3 sequence (DNA): TGCGCCAGCAGCTTGGAGTATCTAATCACAGATACGCAGTATCTT.

This clonotype has just a few counts. This chain links TRBV29-1 with TRBJ1-2; no clear D. The CDR3 consists of 14 residues. The germline gives CDR1 SQVTM, CDR2 ANQGSEA. With 8 bases removed from V and 3 bases from J, the gap between germline ends came to 19 bases. CDR3 in DNA: TGCAGCCGTATAATACAGTATGGGGACTATGGCTACACCTTC. Protein sequence: CSRIIQYGDYGYTF.

Regarding this clonotype: This is likely a read error, given that the CDR3 carries no conserved phenylalanine or tryptophan at its end. The V and J genes are TRBV7-9 and TRBJ2-7, with 12 bases lining up with TRBD2. Germline CDR1 reads SEHNR; CDR2 reads FQNEAQ (reference sequence). The CDR3 loop spans 15 amino acids. Trimming removed 6 bases from V and 4 bases from J; junction bases left unmatched: 7. CDR3 region: CASSLAGGPSYEQYS. In DNA form, the CDR3 reads TGTGCCAGCAGTCTAGCGGGAGGGCCCTCTTACGAGCAGTACTCC.

The CDR3 here is CASSFLGRAQHF. For the CDR3, the DNA is TGTGCCAGCAGTTTTCTTGGTCGAGCCCAGCATTTT. The gene calls are TRBV12-3 or TRBV12-4 and TRBJ1-5, with D uncertain. V dropped 3 bases and J dropped 11 bases, with 11 bases sitting between them. The CDR3 length is 12 residues.

This clonotype was counted many times. The CDR3 DNA follows: TGTGCCAGCAGTGAACAGGGTAGGAGCACTGAAGCTTTCTTT. Its translation is CASSEQGRSTEAFF. J is TRBJ1-1 and V is TRBV2, with D tentatively TRBD1 (5 bases). The CDR3 consists of 14 residues. Germline CDR1 is SNHLY and CDR2 is FYNNEI. V lost 2 bases, J lost 4 bases, and 11 bases lay in between.

V is TRBV29-1 and J is TRBJ2-7, with D unresolved. Trimming took 3 bases from V and 1 from J, leaving 10 bases between them. Germline CDR1 SQVTM, CDR2 ANQGSEA. CDR3 size: 13 residues. The CDR3 region is CSVEDGQSYEQYF. The CDR3 bases are TGCAGCGTTGAGGATGGGCAATCCTACGAGCAGTACTTC.

This clonotype was recorded at least ten times. The V call is TRBV6-1, the J call TRBJ1-1, with TRBD1 matching 8 bases. The germline V gene has CDR1 MNHNS and CDR2 SASEGT. The CDR3 spans 14 residues. Trimming removed 7 bases from V and 4 bases from J; junction bases left unmatched: 8. The CDR3 loop reads CASTRTGSGTEAFF. The CDR3 coding sequence is TGTGCCAGCACTCGGACAGGGAGCGGCACTGAAGCTTTCTTT.

This clonotype has ten or more counts. This sequence joins TRBV29-1 and TRBJ1-1; D is perhaps TRBD1 (5 bases). The CDR3 totals 13 residues. V lost 5 bases to trimming and J lost 4 bases, with 14 bases between them. Germline V gene data show CDR1 as SQVTM and CDR2 as ANQGSEA. The CDR3 sequence is CSVSGVGTTEAFF. CDR3 DNA: TGCAGCGTTTCGGGGGTTGGGACCACTGAAGCTTTCTTT.

This clonotype came up many times. This rearrangement joins TRBV7-2 to TRBJ2-3; D is undetermined. The CDR3 runs 12 residues. The germline gives CDR1 SGHTA, CDR2 FQGNSA. V was shortened by 5 bases and J by 5 bases, with 8 bases between the two germline ends. In DNA, the CDR3 is TGTGCCAGCAGCGGCCTAGAAGATACGCAGTATTTT. Translating gives CASSGLEDTQYF.